These 25 T cell receptor beta chains were all obtained from the same sample, sequenced in a study of blood T cell repertoires in COVID-19. Method: immunoSEQ multiplex PCR; TCRdb's copy keeps in-frame clones and lacks some. The data show about 45,000 clones, approximately 85% seen once. The source material was peripheral blood. The receptors derive from a woman older than 75 with acute or convalescent COVID-19.

This chain joins TRBV10-3 and TRBJ2-7; TRBD2 agrees at 10 bases. Germline V CDR1 and CDR2: ENHRY, SYGVKD. V lost 8 bases and J lost 5; bases outside the gene matches: 6. The CDR3 is made up of 13 amino acids. CDR3 loop: CAIGTSGNNEQYF. The CDR3, as DNA: TGTGCCATCGGAACTAGCGGGAACAACGAGCAGTACTTC.

The gene calls are TRBV6-1 and TRBJ1-3; D remains ambiguous. Germline lookup yields CDR1 MNHNS and CDR2 SASEGT. The CDR3 totals 18 residues. V was shortened by 2 bases and J by 2 bases, with 19 bases between the two germline ends. CDR3: CASSESRGIVIAGNTIYF. The DNA for the CDR3 is TGTGCCAGCAGTGAATCCCGGGGAATTGTTATAGCTGGAAACACCATATATTTT.

The chain has TRBV10-2 and TRBJ1-4; 11 bases align to TRBD1. Germline loops: CDR1 WSHSY, CDR2 SAAADI. V lost 0 bases and J lost 7; bases outside the gene matches: 7. The CDR3 runs to 17 residues. For the CDR3, the DNA is TGCGCCAGCAGTGAGTCCGTATCCGGGACAGGGGGTGAAAAACTGTTTTTT. This translates into CASSESVSGTGGEKLFF.

V and J are TRBV19 and TRBJ2-1; no definite D call. The CDR3 runs to 14 residues. CDR1 LNHDA and CDR2 SQIVND come from the germline V gene (reference sequence). Trimming pared 7 bases from V and 0 bases from J, leaving 10 bases between. In nucleotides, the CDR3 is TGTGCCAGTAACCCGGGTTTCTCCTACAATGAGCAGTTCTTC. Translating gives CASNPGFSYNEQFF.

The J gene is TRBJ1-4, the V gene TRBV5-1, with D possibly being TRBD1 (5 bases). V shed 0 bases and J shed 8 bases, with 17 bases lying between them. Germline CDR1 and CDR2: SGHRS and YFSETQ. The CDR3 is 16 amino acids. CDR3 nucleotides: TGCGCCAGCAGCTTGGCCTTGGGGCCAGGTCGCGAAAAACTGTTTTTT. Protein product: CASSLALGPGREKLFF.

This chain links TRBV25-1 with TRBJ1-2, with D unclear. CDR3 length: 14 residues. Germline CDR1 reads MGHDK; CDR2 reads SYGVNS. Between the trimmed V and J ends, which lost 5 bases and 8 bases, there was a span of 18 bases. CDR3 residues: CASSPYSSMGGYTF. DNA for the CDR3: TGTGCCAGCAGTCCCTATTCTTCCATGGGCGGCTACACCTTC.

The rearrangement joins TRBV5-1 to TRBJ2-6; 12 positions agree with TRBD1. Germline CDR1 reads SGHRS; CDR2 reads YFSETQ. The ends lost 4 bases at V and 1 base at J; junction bases unmatched: 6. The CDR3 totals 18 residues. The CDR3 reads CASSTGTGGASGANVLTF. CDR3 coding DNA: TGCGCCAGCAGCACAGGGACAGGGGGCGCTTCTGGGGCCAACGTCCTGACTTTC. The full variable domain, completed using reference TRBV5-1 and TRBJ2-6, is KAGVTQTPRYLIKTRGQQVTLSCSPISGHRSVSWYQQTPGQGLQFLFEYFSETQRNKGNFPGRFSGRQFSNSRSEMNVSTLELGDSALYLCASSTGTGGASGANVLTFGAGSRLTVL.

This rearrangement joins TRBV28 to TRBJ1-5, with 8 nucleotides matching TRBD1. Germline V gene data show CDR1 as MDHEN and CDR2 as SYDVKM. CDR3 length: 16 amino acids. Trimming cost V 5 bases and J 3 bases; bases outside gene matches: 9. CDR3 sequence (DNA): TGTGCCAGCAGTGGTAGTCACAGGGGGAACAATCAGCCCCAGCATTTT. Its translation: CASSGSHRGNNQPQHF.

This clone was found once. The chain combines TRBV20-1 with TRBJ2-1, with 9 bases matching TRBD2. CDR1 is DFQATT and CDR2 is SNEGSKA in the germline V gene (reference sequence). This CDR3 contains 14 residues. J gave up 7 bases and V 3 bases, and 7 bases lay outside the gene matches. The CDR3 DNA follows: TGCAGTGCTAGTCCCGTAGCGGGGGTAAATGAGCAGTTCTTC. It codes for CSASPVAGVNEQFF.

V is TRBV2 and J is TRBJ2-2; no reliable D call. This CDR3 region has 15 residues. CDR1 SNHLY and CDR2 FYNNEI come from the germline V gene. Trimming took 5 bases from V and 2 from J, leaving 12 bases between them. CDR3 sequence: CASSPDIINTGELFF. CDR3 nucleotide sequence: TGTGCCAGCAGTCCCGACATAATCAACACCGGGGAGCTGTTTTTT.

The rearrangement joins TRBV19 to TRBJ1-2, with 7 nucleotides matching TRBD1. From germline, CDR1 is LNHDA and CDR2 SQIVND (reference sequence). CDR3 length: 13 amino acids. The ends lost 5 bases at V and 8 bases at J; junction bases unmatched: 8. The CDR3 is CASSPDRDWGYTF. As DNA, the CDR3 is TGTGCCAGTAGTCCAGACAGGGACTGGGGCTACACCTTC.

This chain uses TRBV12-5 with TRBJ1-3, with D hard to call. V was cut by 0 bases and J by 3 bases, with 9 bases left in between. Per germline, CDR1 LGHNT and CDR2 FRNRAP. The CDR3 loop spans 15 amino acids. Here the CDR3 DNA reads TGTGCTAGTGGTTTGGTATCAGGATTTGGAAACACCATATATTTT. Amino acids: CASGLVSGFGNTIYF. The whole variable domain, filled in from reference TRBV12-5 and TRBJ1-3, reads DARVTQTPRHKVTEMGQEVTMRCQPILGHNTVFWYRQTMMQGLELLAYFRNRAPLDDSGMPKDRFSAEMPDATLATLKIQPSEPRDSAVYFCASGLVSGFGNTIYFGEGSWLTVV.

The chain couples TRBV30 to TRBJ2-5, with D tentatively TRBD1 (6 bases). Germline values: CDR1 GTSNPN, CDR2 SVGIG (reference sequence). The CDR3 runs 14 residues. Trimming left V 3 bases short and J 5 bases short, with 16 bases between. The CDR3, as DNA: TGTGCCTGGAGCTTAGGGGGTATTGGGGAGACCCAGTACTTC. The encoded protein is CAWSLGGIGETQYF.

This chain uses TRBV10-3 with TRBJ2-1; TRBD2 aligns across 7 bases. Losses at the gene ends were 6 bases for V and 9 bases for J; bases not matched to a gene: 8. CDR1 is ENHRY and CDR2 is SYGVKD in the germline V gene. This CDR3 has 13 amino acids. The chain's CDR3 is CAIRAGAVGEQFF. The CDR3 nucleotides are TGTGCCATCAGGGCGGGAGCTGTAGGTGAGCAGTTCTTC.

DNA of the CDR3: TGTGCCAGCTCACCGGGACAGGCCAGGGGGACCCAGTACTTC. Its translation: CASSPGQARGTQYF. The V gene is TRBV18, the J gene TRBJ2-5; the match to TRBD1 covers 8 bases. Germline V gene data show CDR1 as KGHSH and CDR2 as LQKENI. The trim removed 3 bases at V and 7 bases at J, leaving 7 bases unmatched. The CDR3 spans 14 residues.

The chain uses TRBV4-1 and TRBJ2-7, with D unresolved. There are 14 residues in the CDR3. V was trimmed by 1 base and J by 0 bases, leaving 7 bases between them. CDR1 MGHRA and CDR2 YSYEKL come from the germline V gene. CDR3 nucleotides: TGCGCCAGCAGCCAAGTCGTTTCCTCCTACGAGCAGTACTTC. It codes for CASSQVVSSYEQYF.

A remark on this clone: In the same sample, other DNA sequences code for this CDR3. This chain links TRBV18 with TRBJ2-1; 15 positions match TRBD2. After removal of 3 bases from V and 7 bases from J, the junction contained 4 bases not matched to a gene. The CDR3 contains 16 residues. From germline, CDR1 is KGHSH and CDR2 LQKENI. CDR3 sequence (DNA): TGTGCCAGCTCACCCGGACTAGCGGGAGGGTTAAATGAGCAGTTCTTC. Translation: CASSPGLAGGLNEQFF.

This chain links TRBV28 with TRBJ2-3; TRBD2 aligns across 12 bases. The CDR3 length is 17 residues. Germline V gene lookup returns CDR1 MDHEN and CDR2 SYDVKM. The trim removed 4 bases at V and 3 bases at J, leaving 8 bases unmatched. In nucleotides, the CDR3 is TGTGCCAGCAGTTCCAAGCGGACTAGCGGGATTACAGATACGCAGTATTTT. It specifies CASSSKRTSGITDTQYF. Full variable domain (rest looked up from reference TRBV28 and TRBJ2-3): DVKVTQSSRYLVKRTGEKVFLECVQDMDHENMFWYRQDPGLGLRLIYFSYDVKMKEKGDIPEGYSVSREKKERFSLILESASTNQTSMYLCASSSKRTSGITDTQYFGPGTRLTVL.

The rearrangement uses TRBV18 and TRBJ2-3; TRBD1 matches at 7 bases. Germline-derived CDR1 and CDR2 are KGHSH and LQKENI. Trimming removed 2 bases from V and 5 bases from J; junction bases left unmatched: 4. The CDR3 runs to 14 residues. CDR3 bases: TGTGCCAGCTCACCAAGAACAGGGGAAGATACGCAGTATTTT. It yields the protein CASSPRTGEDTQYF.

The CDR3 reads CASSVTSNWYNEQFF. The DNA for the CDR3 is TGTGCCAGCAGCGTTACTAGCAACTGGTACAATGAGCAGTTCTTC. The chain employs TRBV9 and TRBJ2-1; D might be TRBD2 (6 bases). The CDR3 is 15 amino acids. Per germline, CDR1 SGDLS and CDR2 YYNGEE. The V and J ends lost 2 bases and 4 bases respectively, with 13 bases between them.

The chain is built from TRBV3-1 (or the pseudogene TRBV3-2) and TRBJ2-3, with TRBD2 as a possible D gene (6 bases). The germline V gene has CDR1 LGHDT and CDR2 YNNKEL (reference sequence). CDR3 length: 16 amino acids. Deletions cut 1 base from V and 2 bases from J, with 13 bases between. The chain's CDR3 is CASSQVGGSSTDTQYF. CDR3 DNA: TGTGCCAGCAGCCAAGTCGGGGGATCCTCCACAGATACGCAGTATTTT.

V is TRBV18 and J is TRBJ2-1; D unresolved. CDR3 length equals 12 residues. V was clipped by 3 bases and J by 5 bases, with 5 bases between them. The V gene's germline CDR1 is KGHSH and CDR2 LQKENI. Written as DNA, the CDR3 is TGTGCCAGCTCACCTACAGACAATGAGCAGTTCTTC. This sequence encodes CASSPTDNEQFF.

V is TRBV6-5 and J is TRBJ2-4; 11 bases agree with TRBD1. The germline V gene encodes CDR1 MNHEY and CDR2 SVGAGI. The V segment lost 11 bases and the J segment 1 base; nucleotides outside the gene matches: 7. The CDR3 consists of 15 residues. The CDR3 here is CAGGQGANAKNIQYF. The CDR3 DNA follows: TGTGCCGGAGGACAGGGGGCGAACGCCAAAAACATTCAGTACTTC.

V is TRBV5-1 and J is TRBJ2-2; 11 nucleotides agree with TRBD2. The CDR3 sequence is 15 residues long. Trimming removed 3 bases from V and 5 bases from J; junction bases left unmatched: 3. Germline lookup yields CDR1 SGHRS and CDR2 YFSETQ. Here the CDR3 DNA reads TGCGCCAGCAGCTCTAGCGGGAGGAATACCGGGGAGCTGTTTTTT. This sequence encodes CASSSSGRNTGELFF. Full variable domain (outside the CDR3, taken from reference TRBV5-1 and TRBJ2-2): KAGVTQTPRYLIKTRGQQVTLSCSPISGHRSVSWYQQTPGQGLQFLFEYFSETQRNKGNFPGRFSGRQFSNSRSEMNVSTLELGDSALYLCASSSSGRNTGELFFGEGSRLTVL.

This clone occurred once. The genes are TRBV19 and TRBJ2-7, with a weak D call TRBD2 (6 bases). Trimming cost V 5 bases and J 2 bases, with 16 bases left between them. Germline values: CDR1 LNHDA, CDR2 SQIVND (reference sequence). This CDR3 has 15 residues. In nucleotides, the CDR3 is TGTGCCAGTAGTGTCAAAGCGGGTGGGGCCTACGAGCAGTACTTC. This codes for CASSVKAGGAYEQYF.